These T cell receptor beta chains were read from a single sample in a study of cytomegalovirus exposure and HLA in healthy donors. The assay was immunoSEQ multiplex PCR, and TCRdb's table has in-frame clones only and misses some. The profile shows 120,000 to 150,000 clones, 76% of them singletons. Sequenced sample: PBMCs. The receptors shown here come from a woman aged 40 to 50 in good health and CMV-seronegative. Each CDR3 is given with its conserved first and last residue. A D gene is named only where the DNA matches it firmly. Clone sizes are given selectively: once, few, many, or a class where the clone is expanded.

v_gene	abundance	d_gene	j_gene	CDR3aa	CDR3nt
TRBV5-1	.	TRBD1	TRBJ1-1	CASSHPDRGLPEAFF	TGCGCCAGCAGCCACCCCGACAGGGGTCTCCCTGAAGCTTTCTTT
TRBV10-3	once	.	TRBJ1-1	CAISDLQAGLNTEAFF	TGTGCCATCAGTGATTTACAGGCAGGGTTGAACACTGAAGCTTTCTTT
TRBV10-3	many	TRBD2	TRBJ2-3	CAISDGTRPSTDTQYF	TGTGCCATCAGTGATGGGACTAGACCTAGCACAGATACGCAGTATTTT
TRBV5-1	.	TRBD1	TRBJ2-3	CASSFEGAADTQYF	TGCGCCAGCAGCTTCGAGGGGGCCGCAGATACGCAGTATTTT
TRBV2	.	.	TRBJ1-1	CASRPGQMNTEAFF	TGTGCCAGCAGGCCGGGACAAATGAACACTGAAGCTTTCTTT
TRBV5-6	.	.	TRBJ1-3	CASSFRQSLSGNTIYF	TGTGCCAGCAGCTTCCGACAGAGCCTCTCTGGAAACACCATATATTTT
TRBV28	.	.	TRBJ1-2	CASSFGQDYGYTF	TGTGCCAGCAGTTTCGGACAAGACTATGGCTACACCTTC
TRBV13	.	TRBD1	TRBJ1-1	CASSLTGGHTEAFF	TGTGCCAGCAGCCTAACAGGGGGCCATACTGAAGCTTTCTTT
TRBV27	.	.	TRBJ2-1	CASSLTRSYNEQFF	TGTGCCAGCAGTTTAACTCGCTCCTACAATGAGCAGTTCTTC
TRBV2	.	TRBD1	TRBJ1-3	CASRGTGYSRDTIYF	TGTGCCAGCAGAGGGACAGGGTATTCAAGAGACACCATATATTTT
TRBV13	.	.	TRBJ1-6	CASSLAGSDYNSPLHF	TGTGCCAGCAGCTTAGCCGGGAGTGACTATAATTCACCCCTCCACTTT
TRBV11-2	.	.	TRBJ2-3	CASTSSLGAARTDTQYF	TGTGCCAGCACCTCCTCCTTGGGAGCAGCTAGGACAGATACGCAGTATTTT
TRBV7-9	.	TRBD2	TRBJ2-6	CSSSSGAGGPSGANVLTF	TGTTCCAGCAGCTCCGGAGCGGGGGGGCCGTCTGGGGCCAACGTCCTGACTTTC
TRBV28	once	.	TRBJ2-7	CASSLAWISYEQYF	TGTGCCAGCAGCCTAGCATGGATCTCCTACGAGCAGTACTTC
TRBV4-1	.	TRBD2	TRBJ2-2	CASSQLGGSGELFF	TGCGCCAGCAGCCAACTGGGAGGGTCCGGGGAGCTGTTTTTT
TRBV7-9	once	.	TRBJ2-7	CASGITGLDVEQYF	TGTGCCAGCGGCATAACAGGGCTCGATGTTGAGCAGTACTTC
TRBV10-3	.	TRBD1	TRBJ1-5	CAISDGQGRGQPQHF	TGTGCCATCAGTGATGGACAGGGGAGGGGTCAGCCCCAGCATTTT
TRBV9	.	TRBD1	TRBJ1-6	CASSTQTGVHNSPLHF	TGTGCCAGCAGCACCCAGACAGGGGTCCATAATTCACCCCTCCACTTT
TRBV27	.	TRBD1	TRBJ1-4	CASSRDRDEKLFF	TGTGCCAGCAGCCGGGACAGGGATGAAAAACTGTTTTTT
TRBV6-5	few	.	TRBJ2-7	CASSYTLGQYEQYF	TGTGCCAGCAGTTACACACTCGGACAGTACGAGCAGTACTTC
TRBV7-9	.	.	TRBJ2-1	CASSHRATYNEQFF	TGTGCCAGCAGCCACAGGGCAACCTACAATGAGCAGTTCTTC
TRBV13	.	TRBD1	TRBJ2-3	CASSFFGTGATDTQYF	TGTGCCAGCAGTTTTTTTGGGACAGGGGCAACAGATACGCAGTATTTT